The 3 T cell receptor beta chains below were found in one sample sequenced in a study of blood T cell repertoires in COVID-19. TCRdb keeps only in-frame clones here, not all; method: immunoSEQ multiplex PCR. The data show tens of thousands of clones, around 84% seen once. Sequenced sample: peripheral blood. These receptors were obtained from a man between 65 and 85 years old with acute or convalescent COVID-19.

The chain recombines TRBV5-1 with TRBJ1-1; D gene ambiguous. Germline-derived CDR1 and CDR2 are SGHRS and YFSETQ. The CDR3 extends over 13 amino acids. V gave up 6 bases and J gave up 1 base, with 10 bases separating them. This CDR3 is CASINEANTEAFF. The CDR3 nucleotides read TGCGCCAGCATTAATGAGGCGAACACTGAAGCTTTCTTT.

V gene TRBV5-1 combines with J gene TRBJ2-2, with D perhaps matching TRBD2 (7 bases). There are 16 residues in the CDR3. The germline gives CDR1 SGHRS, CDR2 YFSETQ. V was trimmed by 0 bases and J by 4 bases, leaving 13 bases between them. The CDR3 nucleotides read TGCGCCAGCAGCTTGGAGCTGGGAGGGGGCACCGGGGAGCTGTTTTTT. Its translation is CASSLELGGGTGELFF.

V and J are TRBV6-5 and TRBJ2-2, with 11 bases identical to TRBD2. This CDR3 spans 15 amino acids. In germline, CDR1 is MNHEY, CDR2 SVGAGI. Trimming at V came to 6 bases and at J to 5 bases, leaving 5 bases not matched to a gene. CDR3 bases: TGTGCCAGCAGACTAGCGGGAGATCGGACCGGGGAGCTGTTTTTT. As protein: CASRLAGDRTGELFF.